This TCR beta chain was sequenced for a study of T cell clonotyping in hematopoietic cell transplantation. Recipients were bled about 28 days pretransplant and at posttransplant days 30, 100, 180. V lost 7 bases, J lost 7 bases, and 11 bases lay in between. The length of the CDR3 is 11 residues. The V gene's germline CDR1 is MDHEN and CDR2 SYDVKM. Turning to this clone: Its matching antigen is unknown.

Notes on the study in general: No sorting was done, leaving CD4 and CD8 contributions mixed. Higher Inverse Simpson Index values in graft donor and pretransplant recipient predicted broader posttransplant TCR diversity. Recipient TCR diversity dropped after transplant; expanded clonotypes rose from day 30 to 180.

This table comes from immunoSEQ multiplex PCR, and its TCRdb copy is limited to in-frame clones, with some not included. The data hold around 6,500 clones, with 75% to 90% observed a single time. The input for sequencing was peripheral blood mononuclear cells, taken 100 days after allogeneic stem cell transplant. This receptor was identified in a male patient in his thirties or forties who had an allogeneic stem cell transplant from an unrelated donor, so the T cells may come from the graft donor. Some clones in this sample may be carry-over from other donors' samples. The chain joins TRBV28 to TRBJ2-7, with D unclear. The CDR3 nucleotides are TGTGCCAGCACCCTATCCGGGGAGCAGTACTTC. It translates to CASTLSGEQYF.